This record looks at one T cell receptor (beta chain) sequence and its context. Antigen unknown. This record belongs to a study of cytomegalovirus exposure and HLA in healthy donors. Study-wide results and caveats: After further analysis at a later stage, roughly 16,000 TCR beta sequences were associated with HLA alleles at 0.05 false discovery rate. Per a prior analysis, the majority of TCR beta V segments were productive roughly 87% or roughly 30% of the time. A later analysis linked a missense DCLRE1C variant to TCR beta V- and J-gene trimming.

13 Jbeta primers and 60 Vbeta primers were used for the PCR. Clones were read by immunoSEQ multiplex PCR, and TCRdb kept only the in-frame ones, dropping some. Seen here are about 140,000 clones, around four fifths observed once, and the top ten hold 1.9%. From germline, CDR1 is SGHRS and CDR2 YFSETQ. The germline V and J ends were trimmed by 5 bases and 2 bases, with 19 bases remaining between them. The CDR3 totals 16 residues. J is TRBJ1-2 and V is TRBV5-1; a possible D gene is TRBD1 (6 bases). The clonotype was recovered from a woman aged 40 to 50 in good health and CMV-seronegative. The sequencing input was PBMCs. CDR3 nucleotide sequence: TGCGCCAGCAGGGGAGACCTACAGGGAATGAACTATGGCTACACCTTC. Residues: CASRGDLQGMNYGYTF.